This entry is about one T cell receptor beta chain. The data belong to a study of blood T cell repertoires in COVID-19. Overall study: From the United States, Italy and Spain came samples of acute and convalescent COVID-19.

Germline assignment: CDR1 MNHEY and CDR2 SMNVEV (reference sequence). The CDR3 is 15 residues long. V shed 6 bases and J shed 6 bases, with 18 bases lying between them. Original analysis: Estimation of nucleated cell counts relied on the amplification of reference gene primers. The repertoire was sequenced with immunoSEQ multiplex PCR; TCRdb's copy has only in-frame clones and lacks some. The DNA was the basis for D and trimming; V, J and clone size are from that table. The sample consists of 50,000 to 70,000 clones, roughly 80% of them appearing once. The sequence derives from a man between 65 and 79 years old with active COVID-19. V gene TRBV27 combines with J gene TRBJ2-1; a possible D gene is TRBD1 (5 bases). Material: peripheral blood. In DNA form, the CDR3 reads TGTGCCAGCAGACCGACAGCGTCGCGAAGCAATGAGCAGTTCTTC. This gives the protein CASRPTASRSNEQFF.